Presented here are 10 T cell receptor beta chains from one specimen sequenced in a study of response to subunit inactivated influenza vaccine. TCRdb fed the RT-PCR reads into MiXCR, producing one record per CDR3 protein. The table lists hundreds of thousands of distinct CDR3 sequences, about 17% of them singletons. Sequencing used CD4+ T cells sorted from PBMCs, obtained about 23 months after vaccination. The source of these receptors is a man aged 45 to 70 who received an inactivated influenza vaccine.

The V call is TRBV7-2, the J call TRBJ2-3; D is undetermined. This CDR3 contains 13 residues. Germline CDR1 SGHTA, CDR2 FQGNSA. V lost 4 bases, J lost 1 base, and 6 bases lay in between. As DNA, the CDR3 is TGTGCCAGCAGCTCTGCCCGCACAGATACGCAGTATTTT. This translates into CASSSARTDTQYF.

The chain uses TRBV29-1 and TRBJ2-1; tentative D call: TRBD2 (6 bases). This CDR3 has 14 amino acids. Germline V gene lookup returns CDR1 SQVTM and CDR2 ANQGSEA. The V end was cut by 3 bases, the J end by 1 base, with 10 bases between. The CDR3 DNA reads TGCAGCGTTGAGGCGGGAAGTTCCTACAATGAGCAGTTCTTC. This sequence encodes CSVEAGSSYNEQFF.

There are many counts of this clonotype. V and J are TRBV7-2 and TRBJ2-1; no firm D call. The CDR3 extends over 14 amino acids. Looked up from germline, CDR1 is SGHTA and CDR2 is FQGNSA. The germline V and J ends were trimmed by 0 bases and 5 bases, with 8 bases remaining between them. This CDR3 reads CASSLALANNEQFF. In DNA form, the CDR3 reads TGTGCCAGCAGCTTAGCGCTGGCCAACAATGAGCAGTTCTTC.

The J gene is TRBJ2-4, the V gene TRBV27; 12 bases line up with TRBD1. The germline CDR1 and CDR2 sequences are MNHEY and SMNVEV (reference sequence). V lost 4 bases, J lost 1 base, and 8 bases stayed unmatched. CDR3 size: 18 residues. The CDR3 loop is CASSSSGTGGVAKNIQYF. As DNA, the CDR3 is TGTGCCAGCAGTTCCTCCGGGACAGGGGGCGTCGCCAAAAACATTCAGTACTTC.

V gene TRBV20-1 combines with J gene TRBJ2-3, with 8 bases fitting TRBD2. The CDR3 is made up of 16 amino acids. The V gene's germline CDR1 is DFQATT and CDR2 SNEGSKA (reference sequence). Trimming at V came to 1 base and at J to 3 bases, leaving 9 bases not matched to a gene. Written as DNA, the CDR3 is TGCAGTGCTAGAGCCGCTACTAGCGGCCATACAGATACGCAGTATTTT. Encoded protein: CSARAATSGHTDTQYF.

The V gene is TRBV20-1, the J gene TRBJ2-1, with D unresolved. Germline-derived CDR1 and CDR2 are DFQATT and SNEGSKA (reference sequence). The CDR3 loop spans 16 amino acids. V lost 0 bases to trimming and J lost 0 bases, with 12 bases between them. CDR3 nucleotide sequence: TGCAGTGCTAGAGACACACTCCCCAGCTCCTACAATGAGCAGTTCTTC. This encodes CSARDTLPSSYNEQFF.

The chain couples TRBV18 to TRBJ2-3; D is ambiguous. Trimming removed 0 bases from V and 2 bases from J, with 3 bases in between. The germline gives CDR1 KGHSH, CDR2 LQKENI. The CDR3 loop spans 13 amino acids. The CDR3 region has the DNA TGTGCCAGCTCACCACCGATCACAGATACGCAGTATTTT. Protein: CASSPPITDTQYF.

The chain employs TRBV3-1 and TRBJ2-7; tentative D call: TRBD2 (5 bases). Trimming removed 0 bases from V and 3 bases from J, with 15 bases in between. This CDR3 contains 16 residues. CDR1 and CDR2 from the germline V gene are LGHDT and YNNKEL (reference sequence). CDR3 sequence (DNA): TGTGCCAGCAGCCAAGACACTAGGTTCGGGAACTACGAGCAGTACTTC. Encoded protein: CASSQDTRFGNYEQYF.

This clonotype was recorded many times. The chain has TRBV19 and TRBJ2-5; tentatively, D is TRBD1 or TRBD2 (5 bases each). The germline V gene encodes CDR1 LNHDA and CDR2 SQIVND (reference sequence). This CDR3 has 15 amino acids. Trimming removed 3 bases at V and 4 bases at J, with 15 bases between. The CDR3 nucleotides are TGTGCCAGTAGTATTGGGGGATTAGGAGGAGAGACCCAGTACTTC. Protein product: CASSIGGLGGETQYF. The full variable domain, its missing parts supplied by reference TRBV19 and TRBJ2-5, is DGGITQSPKYLFRKEGQNVTLSCEQNLNHDAMYWYRQDPGQGLRLIYYSQIVNDFQKGDIAEGYSVSREKKESFPLTVTSAQKNPTAFYLCASSIGGLGGETQYFGPGTRLLVL.

The sample holds many counts of this clonotype. CDR3 amino acids: CSVDPQNPTGTSGGAKFF. The CDR3 nucleotides read TGCAGCGTTGACCCACAAAACCCAACCGGGACTAGCGGGGGGGCTAAGTTCTTC. The chain has TRBV29-1 and TRBJ2-1, with 16 bases lining up with TRBD2. Trimming at V came to 3 bases and at J to 14 bases, leaving 19 bases not matched to a gene. CDR3 length equals 18 residues. From germline, CDR1 is SQVTM and CDR2 ANQGSEA.